The 25 T cell receptor beta chains below were found in one sample sequenced in a study of cytomegalovirus exposure and HLA in healthy donors (dated 2017 in TCRdb). Preparation of the library involved the immunoSEQ multiplex PCR assay. For the multiplex PCR, a mixture combining 60 forward primers for TCR Vbeta segments and 13 reverse primers for TCR Jbeta segments was used. TCRdb stores this immuneACCESS table with in-frame sequences only. Part of the clones is absent; in the studies checked, under half of the shortfall reflects unresolved V genes, and no reason is known for the rest. In all, the sample holds fewer than 200,000 clones, and roughly 84% of those were seen once. In total, the top ten clones hold 2.5% of the sample. The specimen sequenced was PBMCs. These receptor sequences come from a young man in good health and CMV-seropositive.

A single count supports this clone. J is TRBJ2-5 and V is TRBV4-2, with TRBD2 matching over 14 bases. The germline CDR1 and CDR2 sequences are LGHNA and YNFKEQ. Trimming cost V 4 bases and J 3 bases; bases outside gene matches: 7. The CDR3 sequence is 17 residues long. The CDR3 here is CASSLPGTSGSKETQYF. CDR3 DNA sequence: TGTGCCAGCAGCCTTCCCGGGACTAGCGGGAGCAAAGAGACCCAGTACTTC.

This rearrangement joins TRBV6-6 to TRBJ1-2, with 7 bases matching TRBD1. The trim removed 2 bases at V and 8 bases at J, leaving 8 bases unmatched. This CDR3 comprises 14 residues. Germline V CDR1 and CDR2: MNHNY, SVGAGI (reference sequence). The CDR3 nucleotides are TGTGCCAGCAGTTACGGGGACCAGGGGGGAGGCTACACCTTC. Encoded protein: CASSYGDQGGGYTF.

The chain links TRBV7-2 to TRBJ1-2; D unresolved. V shed 7 bases and J shed 6 bases, with 12 bases lying between them. Germline CDR1 SGHTA, CDR2 FQGNSA. The CDR3 is 12 residues long. The DNA for the CDR3 is TGTGCCAGCATTATACTCGGGGATGGCTACACCTTC. Translation gives CASIILGDGYTF.

The CDR3 sequence: CASSLGGSSYNEQFF. CDR3 DNA: TGTGCCAGCAGCTTGGGAGGGAGCTCCTACAATGAGCAGTTCTTC. The rearrangement uses TRBV5-8 and TRBJ2-1; a weak D match, TRBD2 (5 bases). Germline V gene sequence: CDR1 SGHTS, CDR2 YDEGEE. V was trimmed by 0 bases and J by 0 bases, leaving 7 bases between them. CDR3 size: 15 residues.

V usage is TRBV20-1 and J usage is TRBJ2-1, with D possibly being TRBD2 (6 bases). Trimming cost V 6 bases and J 6 bases, with 9 bases left between them. CDR3 length equals 11 residues. Germline V gene lookup returns CDR1 DFQATT and CDR2 SNEGSKA (reference sequence). The CDR3 region has the DNA TGCAGTGCCAGACTAGTCAATGAGCAGTTCTTC. This encodes CSARLVNEQFF.

This clone was recorded only once. The rearrangement uses TRBV7-6 and TRBJ2-1; 7 bases are shared with TRBD1. This CDR3 has 16 amino acids. Trimming cost V 0 bases and J 5 bases; bases outside gene matches: 7. Germline values: CDR1 SGHVS, CDR2 FNYEAQ. The CDR3 here is CASSLAAGGDHNEQFF. The CDR3 bases are TGTGCCAGCAGCTTAGCTGCAGGGGGTGATCACAATGAGCAGTTCTTC.

This clone was seen only once. The J gene is TRBJ2-1, the V gene TRBV12-2; TRBD2 reflects the table's D call only, with no check against the DNA. TRBV12-2 is noted as a pseudogene. There are 16 residues in the CDR3. CDR3 sequence: CANRLEAGRGHNEQFF. The CDR3, as DNA: TGTGCAAATCGCTTAGAGGCAGGGAGGGGACACAATGAGCAGTTCTTC.

The chain recombines TRBV19 with TRBJ1-2; a weak D match, TRBD1 (6 bases). CDR1 and CDR2 (germline): LNHDA, SQIVND (reference sequence). The CDR3 has 15 residues. V lost 4 bases and J lost 3, with 15 bases in between. The CDR3 DNA reads as TGTGCCAGTAGTAGTCCACAGGGTTGGCACTATGGCTACACCTTC. It yields the protein CASSSPQGWHYGYTF.

The J gene is TRBJ2-2, the V gene TRBV5-4, with TRBD2 matching over 9 bases. The V gene's germline CDR1 is SGHNT and CDR2 YYREEE (reference sequence). With 0 bases clipped from V and 7 bases from J, the junction kept 7 bases outside the gene matches. The CDR3 is made up of 16 amino acids. The CDR3 DNA sequence: TGTGCCAGCAGCTTGGTCGCGACTAGCGGACACGGGGAGCTGTTTTTT. Protein: CASSLVATSGHGELFF.

This chain connects TRBV5-1 to TRBJ2-1; perhaps TRBD1 as D (7 bases). V was cut by 2 bases and J by 7 bases, with 13 bases left in between. This CDR3 comprises 14 residues. Germline CDR1 and CDR2: SGHRS and YFSETQ. CDR3 region: CASSLGPGGNEQFF. For the CDR3, the DNA is TGCGCCAGCAGCTTAGGGCCAGGGGGGAATGAGCAGTTCTTC.

CDR3 sequence reads: CASSKKTLARREALFYEQYV. CDR3 DNA: TGTGCCAGCAGCAAAAAGACCCTTGCAAGGCGGGAGGCTCTATTCTACGAGCAGTACGTC. The chain uses TRBV21-1 and TRBJ2-7; the table's D call TRBD2 went unverified against the DNA. TRBV21-1 is a pseudogene locus. CDR3 size: 20 residues.

V gene TRBV5-4 combines with J gene TRBJ1-6; D is unclear. The CDR3 is 15 amino acids. Germline assignment: CDR1 SGHNT and CDR2 YYREEE (reference sequence). V shed 3 bases and J shed 14 bases, with 21 bases lying between them. The CDR3 sequence is CASSSGVAALAALHF. The CDR3 coding sequence is TGTGCCAGCAGCTCGGGAGTGGCCGCCTTGGCGGCCCTCCACTTT.

The rearrangement joins TRBV5-6 to TRBJ1-1; D might be TRBD1 (6 bases). The CDR3 extends over 13 amino acids. V lost 1 base, J lost 10 bases, and 14 bases lay in between. Germline-derived CDR1 and CDR2 are SGHDT and YYEEEE. CDR3 in DNA: TGTGCCAGCAGCTTGTGGCAGGGGAGGGTAGCTTTCTTT. The encoded protein is CASSLWQGRVAFF.

The chain links TRBV7-8 to TRBJ1-2; no clear D gene. The CDR3 consists of 14 residues. V lost 1 base and J 2 bases, leaving 8 bases between the germline ends. The germline gives CDR1 SGHVS, CDR2 FQNEAQ. The CDR3 protein is CASSLVGGNYGYTF. CDR3 in DNA: TGTGCCAGCAGCTTAGTCGGCGGCAACTATGGCTACACCTTC.

The V and J genes are TRBV25-1 and TRBJ2-5, with 12 bases lining up with TRBD2. Germline V gives CDR1 MGHDK, CDR2 SYGVNS. The CDR3 extends over 17 amino acids. V lost 5 bases and J lost 5; bases outside the gene matches: 12. The CDR3 nucleotides read TGTGCCAGCAGTCCCCTTCCTAGCGGGAGGGTTGAGGAGACCCAGTACTTC. This sequence encodes CASSPLPSGRVEETQYF.

V gene TRBV5-1 combines with J gene TRBJ2-2; TRBD1 agrees at 9 bases. The CDR3 totals 14 residues. Germline-derived CDR1 and CDR2 are SGHRS and YFSETQ. V was clipped by 7 bases and J by 4 bases; unmatched bases: 5. In DNA, the CDR3 is TGCGCCAGCCAACAGGGGGCTATCACCGGGGAGCTGTTTTTT. Its protein is CASQQGAITGELFF. The full variable domain, in which reference TRBV5-1 and TRBJ2-2 provide the parts outside the CDR3, is KAGVTQTPRYLIKTRGQQVTLSCSPISGHRSVSWYQQTPGQGLQFLFEYFSETQRNKGNFPGRFSGRQFSNSRSEMNVSTLELGDSALYLCASQQGAITGELFFGEGSRLTVL.

The chain recombines TRBV7-8 with TRBJ2-1; tentatively, D is TRBD1 (5 bases). V was cut by 7 bases and J by 7 bases, with 20 bases left in between. This CDR3 has 15 amino acids. Germline lookup yields CDR1 SGHVS and CDR2 FQNEAQ. CDR3 region: CASNPSRVLGNEQFF. DNA for the CDR3: TGTGCCAGCAACCCGAGCAGGGTGCTGGGTAATGAGCAGTTCTTC. The full variable domain, in which reference TRBV7-8 and TRBJ2-1 provide the parts outside the CDR3, is GAGVSQSPRYKVAKRGQDVALRCDPISGHVSLFWYQQALGQGPEFLTYFQNEAQLDKSGLPSDRFFAERPEGSVSTLKIQRTQQEDSAVYLCASNPSRVLGNEQFFGPGTRLTVL.

This clone was detected a few times. The CDR3 DNA reads as TGTGCCAGCAGCGGCAGAAGAAATGAAAAACTGTTTTTT. It codes for CASSGRRNEKLFF. V and J are TRBV14 and TRBJ1-4; D gene ambiguous. The CDR3 covers 13 residues. V shed 5 bases and J shed 5 bases, with 9 bases lying between them. Germline-derived CDR1 and CDR2 are SGHDN and FVKESK.

The chain joins TRBV27 to TRBJ2-1, with D hard to call. Germline assignment: CDR1 MNHEY and CDR2 SMNVEV (reference sequence). The CDR3 extends over 18 amino acids. Trimming stripped 5 bases from V and 0 bases from J, with 20 bases between. DNA for the CDR3: TGTGCCAGCAGTCCATCCAGGCTACTGACGAGCTCCTACAATGAGCAGTTCTTC. Translation gives CASSPSRLLTSSYNEQFF.

The chain combines TRBV6-4 with TRBJ2-1; D perhaps matches TRBD2 (6 bases). The CDR3 has 13 residues. V lost 4 bases to trimming and J lost 5 bases, with 9 bases between them. The germline gives CDR1 MRHNA, CDR2 SNTAGT. The CDR3 DNA reads TGTGCCAGCAGTGTCGGGACTCACAATGAGCAGTTCTTC. It is translated as CASSVGTHNEQFF.

The chain couples TRBV29-1 to TRBJ2-1; TRBD2 matches 7 bases. The V segment lost 4 bases and the J segment 4 bases; nucleotides outside the gene matches: 7. Germline loops: CDR1 SQVTM, CDR2 ANQGSEA. The CDR3 consists of 14 residues. The CDR3 DNA sequence: TGCAGCGTTGGTCGGGCTAGCGGATACAATGAGCAGTTCTTC. It codes for CSVGRASGYNEQFF.

The gene calls are TRBV27 and TRBJ2-1, with D possibly being TRBD1 (6 bases). V was trimmed by 0 bases and J by 9 bases, leaving 15 bases between them. Germline values: CDR1 MNHEY, CDR2 SMNVEV (reference sequence). The CDR3 contains 15 residues. The CDR3 nucleotides are TGTGCCAGCAGTTTATCGGGGGCTAGCCCCGGTGAGCAGTTCTTC. Translated, it gives CASSLSGASPGEQFF.

This chain connects TRBV5-1 to TRBJ2-7; TRBD1 matches 10 bases. Trimming removed 5 bases from V and 2 bases from J; junction bases left unmatched: 7. Germline CDR1 and CDR2: SGHRS and YFSETQ. CDR3 length equals 15 residues. The DNA for the CDR3 is TGCGCCAGCAGTCGCCGGGACAGGGGTACCTACGAGCAGTACTTC. Translation: CASSRRDRGTYEQYF.

V gene TRBV2 combines with J gene TRBJ1-1; a possible D gene is TRBD1 (6 bases). Deletions cut 9 bases from V and 3 bases from J, with 20 bases between. Germline assignment: CDR1 SNHLY and CDR2 FYNNEI. CDR3 size: 15 residues. CDR3 coding DNA: TGTGCCAGTAAAGTAACCCAGGGGATCGACACTGAAGCTTTCTTT. Protein sequence: CASKVTQGIDTEAFF.

J is TRBJ2-1 and V is TRBV6-5; D might be TRBD2 (5 bases). Germline assignment: CDR1 MNHEY and CDR2 SVGAGI. V was pared by 6 bases and J by 0 bases, with 6 bases between. This CDR3 has 13 residues. CDR3 coding DNA: TGTGCCAGCAGGAGCGGCTCCTACAATGAGCAGTTCTTC. Protein: CASRSGSYNEQFF.